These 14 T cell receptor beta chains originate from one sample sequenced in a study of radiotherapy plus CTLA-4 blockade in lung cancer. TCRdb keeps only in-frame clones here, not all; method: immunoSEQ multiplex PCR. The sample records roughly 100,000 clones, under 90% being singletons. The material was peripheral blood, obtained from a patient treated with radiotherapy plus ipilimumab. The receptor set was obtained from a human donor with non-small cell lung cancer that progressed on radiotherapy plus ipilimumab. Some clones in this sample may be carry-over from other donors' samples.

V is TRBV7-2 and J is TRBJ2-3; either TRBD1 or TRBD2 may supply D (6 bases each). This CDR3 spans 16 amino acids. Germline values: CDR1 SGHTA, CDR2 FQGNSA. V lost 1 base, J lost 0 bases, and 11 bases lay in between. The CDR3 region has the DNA TGTGCCAGCAGCTTAGTAGGGGGGCTTAGCACAGATACGCAGTATTTT. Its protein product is CASSLVGGLSTDTQYF. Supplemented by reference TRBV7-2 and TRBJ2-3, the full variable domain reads GAGVSQSPSNKVTEKGKDVELRCDPISGHTALYWYRQSLGQGLEFLIYFQGNSAPDKSGLPSDRFSAERTGGSVSTLTIQRTQQEDSAVYLCASSLVGGLSTDTQYFGPGTRLTVL.

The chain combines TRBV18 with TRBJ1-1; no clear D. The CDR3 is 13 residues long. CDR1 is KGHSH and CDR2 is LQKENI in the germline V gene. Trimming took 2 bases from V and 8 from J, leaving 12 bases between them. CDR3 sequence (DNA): TGTGCCAGCTCACCAACCCGCGAACTCGAAGCTTTCTTT. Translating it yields CASSPTRELEAFF.

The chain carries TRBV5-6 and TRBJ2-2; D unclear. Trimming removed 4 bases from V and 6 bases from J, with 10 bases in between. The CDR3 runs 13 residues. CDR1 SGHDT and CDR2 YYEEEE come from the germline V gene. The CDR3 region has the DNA TGTGCCAGCAGCGCGACCGGGTCCGGGGAGCTGTTTTTT. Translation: CASSATGSGELFF.

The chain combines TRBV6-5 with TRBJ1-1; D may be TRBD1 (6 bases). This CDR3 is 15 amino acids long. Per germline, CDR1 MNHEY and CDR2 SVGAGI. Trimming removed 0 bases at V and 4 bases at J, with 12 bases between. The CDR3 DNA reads TGTGCCAGCAGTTACTCGGACAGCGCGGGCACTGAAGCTTTCTTT. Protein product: CASSYSDSAGTEAFF.

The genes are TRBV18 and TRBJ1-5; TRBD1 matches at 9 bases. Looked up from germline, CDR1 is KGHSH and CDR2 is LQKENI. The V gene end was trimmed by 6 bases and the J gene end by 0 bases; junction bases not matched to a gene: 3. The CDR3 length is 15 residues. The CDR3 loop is CASSRTGDSNQPQHF. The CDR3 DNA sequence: TGTGCCAGCTCGAGGACAGGGGATAGCAATCAGCCCCAGCATTTT.

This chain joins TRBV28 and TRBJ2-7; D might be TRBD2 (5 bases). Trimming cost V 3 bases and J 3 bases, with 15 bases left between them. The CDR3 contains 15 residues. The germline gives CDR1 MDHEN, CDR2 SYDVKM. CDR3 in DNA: TGTGCCAGCAGTTTCGTAGGGCGCGGGTTCTACGAGCAGTACTTC. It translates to CASSFVGRGFYEQYF.

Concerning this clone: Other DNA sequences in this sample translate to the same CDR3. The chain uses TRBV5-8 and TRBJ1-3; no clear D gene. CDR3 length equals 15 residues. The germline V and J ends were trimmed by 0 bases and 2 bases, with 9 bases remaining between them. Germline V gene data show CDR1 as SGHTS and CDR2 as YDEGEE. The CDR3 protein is CASSLAVVAGNTIYF. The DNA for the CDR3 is TGTGCCAGCAGCTTGGCGGTAGTAGCTGGAAACACCATATATTTT.

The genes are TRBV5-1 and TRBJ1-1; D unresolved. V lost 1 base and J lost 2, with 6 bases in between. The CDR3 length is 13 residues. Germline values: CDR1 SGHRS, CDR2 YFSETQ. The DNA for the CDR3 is TGCGCCAGCAGCTTGTTGATAAACACTGAAGCTTTCTTT. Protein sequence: CASSLLINTEAFF.

The CDR3 sequence: CASSDSGTGGTGELFF. The CDR3 DNA reads TGTGCCAGCAGTGACTCCGGGACAGGGGGCACCGGGGAGCTGTTTTTT. The chain recombines TRBV6-4 with TRBJ2-2; TRBD1 matches at 11 bases. Per the germline V gene, CDR1 is MRHNA and CDR2 is SNTAGT. The CDR3 has 16 amino acids. V gave up 0 bases and J gave up 4 bases; unmatched junction bases: 1.

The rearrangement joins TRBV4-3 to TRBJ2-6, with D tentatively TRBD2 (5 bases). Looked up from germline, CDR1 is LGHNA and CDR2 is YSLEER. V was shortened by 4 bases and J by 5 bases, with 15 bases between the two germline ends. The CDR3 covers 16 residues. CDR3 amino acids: CASSPGLVVRANVLTF. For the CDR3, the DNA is TGCGCCAGCAGCCCCGGACTGGTAGTCCGGGCCAACGTCCTGACTTTC.

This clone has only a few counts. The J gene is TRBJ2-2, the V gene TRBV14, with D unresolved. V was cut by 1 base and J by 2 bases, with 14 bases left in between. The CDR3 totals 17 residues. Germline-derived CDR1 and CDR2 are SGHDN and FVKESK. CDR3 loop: CASSQALGFVNTGELFF. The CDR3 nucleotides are TGTGCCAGCAGCCAAGCTTTGGGGTTCGTCAACACCGGGGAGCTGTTTTTT.

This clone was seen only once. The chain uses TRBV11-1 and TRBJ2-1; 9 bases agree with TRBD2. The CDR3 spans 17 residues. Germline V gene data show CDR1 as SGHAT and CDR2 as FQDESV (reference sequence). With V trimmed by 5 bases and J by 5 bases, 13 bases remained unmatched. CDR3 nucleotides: TGTGCCAGCAGCCCCAGCGCCACTAGCGGGCGCAACAATGAGCAGTTCTTC. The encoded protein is CASSPSATSGRNNEQFF.

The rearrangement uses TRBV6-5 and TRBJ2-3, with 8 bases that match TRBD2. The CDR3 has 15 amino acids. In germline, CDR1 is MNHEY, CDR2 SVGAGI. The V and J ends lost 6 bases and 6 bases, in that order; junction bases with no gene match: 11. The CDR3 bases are TGTGCCAGCAGCTATGGACTAGCAGGAACCGATACGCAGTATTTT. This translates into CASSYGLAGTDTQYF.

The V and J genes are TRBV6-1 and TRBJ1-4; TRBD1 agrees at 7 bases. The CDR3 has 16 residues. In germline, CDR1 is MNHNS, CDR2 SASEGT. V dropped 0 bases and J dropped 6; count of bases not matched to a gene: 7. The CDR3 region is CASSEAEGAGDEKLFF. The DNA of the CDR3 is TGTGCCAGCAGTGAAGCGGAGGGGGCAGGGGATGAAAAACTGTTTTTT.